The text below deals with one T cell receptor (beta chain). This receptor's antigen is unknown. No base-level quality is on record; no much larger clone is a single base apart. From the germline V gene (reference sequence), CDR1 is MNHEY and CDR2 is SMNVEV. V and J are truncated by 1 base and 4 bases respectively, leaving an intervening sequence of 11 bases. The CDR3 spans 14 residues, from the cysteine through the phenylalanine. Just CDR3 DNA is preserved here, 42 bases in frame from base 1. Repertoires were sampled repeatedly over the course of chemoradiotherapy so that clonal expansion in the tumor microenvironment could be followed. This sample is part of a study of chemoradiotherapy in HPV16-positive cancers (dated by TCRdb to the early 2020s). Broadly, across the study: Using functional T-cell assays on cells from a couple of HPV16-positive patients, the researchers defined candidate HPV-specific T-cell clones and common TCR motifs. The candidate HPV-specific TCRs and motifs were subsequently tracked in TCR repertoires obtained from roughly 90 patients with HPV-related cancers. The study asked whether T-cell immunity to the HPV oncoproteins E6 and E7 changes during chemoradiotherapy and whether this immunity affects survival. Summary of the overall study and its limitations: Among HPV16-positive patients, expansion of HPV-responsive T cells during chemoradiotherapy was associated with better recurrence-free survival. Expansion of candidate HPV-specific clones and E7-related TCR motifs was observed in the tumor microenvironment during treatment, whereas no such expansion was observed for non-HPV-specific T cells. The functional definition of HPV-specific T cells was derived from only a couple of HPV16-positive patients, and the survival association was reported for HPV16-positive patients.

The receptor library was made with the immunoSEQ multiplex PCR assay. TCRdb re-hosts the immuneACCESS table, in-frame sequences only. Its copies lack some clones; in the studies checked, an unresolved V gene accounts for under half of them, and the cause for the rest is not known. The sample has approximately 9,400 clones on record, 85% to 90% of them singletons. The ten most abundant clones make up approximately 3.4% of the sample. The receptor was isolated from a human donor with HPV-associated anogenital cancer. This sequence uses TRBV27 and TRBJ2-7, with the D segment identity uncertain. The sample in question was blood, obtained from a patient who underwent chemoradiotherapy. The sequenced DNA: TGTGCCAGCAGTTTATTTGGGTCCGAATACGAGCAGTACTTC. The resulting protein is CASSLFGSEYEQYF.